These T cell receptor beta chains were read from a single sample in a study of blood T cells in healthy people across ages. One entry per CDR3 protein results from TCRdb running MiXCR on the 5' RACE reads. The table lists some 900,000 distinct CDR3 sequences, less than 35% of them singletons, with roughly 17% in the top ten. The sample was blood. These receptor sequences come from an elderly woman in good health. CDR3s include the opening cysteine and the closing phenylalanine or tryptophan. A D gene is named only where the DNA matches it firmly. Only part of the rows carry a size: once, few, many, or a class if the clone is expanded.

j_gene: TRBJ1-4
d_gene: -
abundance: -
v_gene: TRBV20-1
CDR3nt: TGCGGTGCTAGAGCGTGGCAGGATAATGAAAAACTGTTTTTT
CDR3aa: CGARAWQDNEKLFF

j_gene: TRBJ1-5
d_gene: -
abundance: few
v_gene: TRBV30
CDR3nt: TGTGCCTGGAGTGTAAATTCGGGACACCGATCGAATCAGCCCCAGCATTTT
CDR3aa: CAWSVNSGHRSNQPQHF

j_gene: TRBJ1-2
d_gene: -
abundance: few
v_gene: TRBV5-4
CDR3nt: TGTGCCAGCAGTTCCCCGCGGGGGGACTATGGCTACACCTTC
CDR3aa: CASSSPRGDYGYTF

j_gene: TRBJ1-4
d_gene: -
abundance: -
v_gene: TRBV5-6
CDR3nt: TGTGCCAGCAGCTCTGGTGGCAGGGGAAGGGCAACTAATGAAAAACTGTTTTTT
CDR3aa: CASSSGGRGRATNEKLFF

j_gene: TRBJ1-2
d_gene: TRBD1
abundance: many
v_gene: TRBV3-1
CDR3nt: TGTGCCAGCAGCGAAGACAGGGGGAACTATGGCTACACCTTC
CDR3aa: CASSEDRGNYGYTF

j_gene: TRBJ2-5
d_gene: TRBD2
abundance: once
v_gene: TRBV11-2
CDR3nt: TGTGCCAGCAGCTTAGAACTAGCGGGTGGAGAGACCCAGTACTTC
CDR3aa: CASSLELAGGETQYF

j_gene: TRBJ1-1
d_gene: TRBD1
abundance: few
v_gene: TRBV12-5
CDR3nt: TGTGCTAGTGGGCTGTACAGGGGGGACGTGAACACTGAAGCTTTCTTT
CDR3aa: CASGLYRGDVNTEAFF

j_gene: TRBJ1-4
d_gene: TRBD1
abundance: -
v_gene: TRBV12-3/TRBV12-4
CDR3nt: TGTGCCAGCAGTTTAACAGGGGGTAATAATGAAAAACTGTTTTTT
CDR3aa: CASSLTGGNNEKLFF

j_gene: TRBJ2-7
d_gene: -
abundance: -
v_gene: TRBV12-3/TRBV12-4
CDR3nt: TGTGCCAGCAGCGGGCACCGGGGCTGCGAGCAGTACTTC
CDR3aa: CASSGHRGCEQYF

j_gene: TRBJ1-2
d_gene: -
abundance: -
v_gene: TRBV5-1
CDR3nt: TGCGCCAGCAGCCCGCAGTCCGGGGGATCTAACTATGGCTACACCTTC
CDR3aa: CASSPQSGGSNYGYTF

j_gene: TRBJ2-2
d_gene: -
abundance: -
v_gene: TRBV2
CDR3nt: TGTGCCAGCAGTGAATATGAGGGAACCGGGGAGCTGTTTTTT
CDR3aa: CASSEYEGTGELFF

j_gene: TRBJ2-7
d_gene: TRBD2
abundance: many
v_gene: TRBV7-2
CDR3nt: TGTGCCAGCAGCGCTAGCGGTTACGAGCAGTACTTC
CDR3aa: CASSASGYEQYF

j_gene: TRBJ2-6
d_gene: TRBD1
abundance: many
v_gene: TRBV28
CDR3nt: TGTGCCAGCAGTTTCGGGATGAGACAGGGGCGTGGAGGGGCCAACGTCCTGACTTTC
CDR3aa: CASSFGMRQGRGGANVLTF

j_gene: TRBJ1-2
d_gene: TRBD1
abundance: many
v_gene: TRBV6-2/TRBV6-3
CDR3nt: TGTGCCAGCAGTTACTCGATAAGGGGGCGCAATGGCTACACCTTC
CDR3aa: CASSYSIRGRNGYTF

j_gene: TRBJ1-1
d_gene: -
abundance: -
v_gene: TRBV12-3/TRBV12-4
CDR3nt: TGTGCCAGCAGTTTAGGTATACAGGGATTCTCTGAAGCTTTCTTT
CDR3aa: CASSLGIQGFSEAFF

j_gene: TRBJ2-3
d_gene: TRBD2
abundance: -
v_gene: TRBV20-1
CDR3nt: TGCAGTGCCCGCGGGACTAGCGGGGGTCACACAGATACGCAGTATTTT
CDR3aa: CSARGTSGGHTDTQYF

j_gene: TRBJ2-5
d_gene: TRBD1
abundance: many
v_gene: TRBV7-2
CDR3nt: TGTGCCAGCAGCTACCCGGACAGGAGCTTCCAAGAGACCCAGTACTTC
CDR3aa: CASSYPDRSFQETQYF

j_gene: TRBJ2-5
d_gene: TRBD2
abundance: -
v_gene: TRBV3-1
CDR3nt: TGTGCCAGCAGCACCCCTAGCGGAGAGACCCAGTACTTC
CDR3aa: CASSTPSGETQYF

j_gene: TRBJ2-1
d_gene: TRBD2
abundance: many
v_gene: TRBV7-8
CDR3nt: TGTGCCAGCAGCTCAGGCGGGGGGCTGGGGGGTGAGCAGTTCTTC
CDR3aa: CASSSGGGLGGEQFF

j_gene: TRBJ1-1
d_gene: -
abundance: -
v_gene: TRBV3-1
CDR3nt: TGTGCCAGCAGCCAAACCCCATCAGGCACTGAAGCTTTCTTT
CDR3aa: CASSQTPSGTEAFF

j_gene: TRBJ2-7
d_gene: TRBD1
abundance: -
v_gene: TRBV5-1
CDR3nt: TGCGCCAGACAGGGGGCCTACGAGCAGTACTTC
CDR3aa: CARQGAYEQYF

j_gene: TRBJ2-6
d_gene: -
abundance: many
v_gene: TRBV7-2
CDR3nt: TGTGCCAGCAGCGTAAGACTAACTGGGGCCAACGTCCTGACTTTC
CDR3aa: CASSVRLTGANVLTF

j_gene: TRBJ2-1
d_gene: -
abundance: many
v_gene: TRBV29-1
CDR3nt: TGCAGCGTTGTTAAAGGGATTGAGCAGTTCTTC
CDR3aa: CSVVKGIEQFF

j_gene: TRBJ2-3
d_gene: TRBD1
abundance: many
v_gene: TRBV18
CDR3nt: TGTGCCAGCTCACCCTCACAGGGGGTCCGCACAGATACGCAGTATTTT
CDR3aa: CASSPSQGVRTDTQYF

j_gene: TRBJ2-1
d_gene: TRBD1
abundance: many
v_gene: TRBV4-3
CDR3nt: TGCGCCAGCAGCCAATATTCCACAGGGGCTTATGAGCAGTTCTTC
CDR3aa: CASSQYSTGAYEQFF

j_gene: TRBJ2-7
d_gene: -
abundance: -
v_gene: TRBV5-6
CDR3nt: TGTGCCAGCAGCCCCGGTCATTCCTACGAGCAGTACTTC
CDR3aa: CASSPGHSYEQYF

j_gene: TRBJ1-6
d_gene: -
abundance: -
v_gene: TRBV7-2
CDR3nt: TGTGCCAGCAGCTTAGAACGGTATTCACCCCTCCACTTT
CDR3aa: CASSLERYSPLHF

j_gene: TRBJ2-1
d_gene: TRBD2
abundance: many
v_gene: TRBV11-2
CDR3nt: TGTGCCAGCAACAGAATAGCGGGGGGCAATGAGCAGTTCTTC
CDR3aa: CASNRIAGGNEQFF

j_gene: TRBJ1-2
d_gene: -
abundance: once
v_gene: TRBV4-2
CDR3nt: TGTGCCAGCAGCCCCGTAGGGGCCTTCTATGGCTACACCTTC
CDR3aa: CASSPVGAFYGYTF

j_gene: TRBJ1-1
d_gene: TRBD1
abundance: few
v_gene: TRBV18
CDR3nt: TGTGCCAGCAAACAGGGGGCAAGAACTGAAGCTTTCTTT
CDR3aa: CASKQGARTEAFF

j_gene: TRBJ2-5
d_gene: -
abundance: -
v_gene: TRBV6-1
CDR3nt: TGTGCCAGCAGTTCCAGGGGCGCGTACTTC
CDR3aa: CASSSRGAYF

j_gene: TRBJ2-3
d_gene: -
abundance: -
v_gene: TRBV20-1
CDR3nt: TGCAGTGCCGAAGTTCTGGGGGGCCCAGATACGCAGTATTTT
CDR3aa: CSAEVLGGPDTQYF